Listed here are 9 T cell receptor beta chains from one sample, sequenced in a study of spatial heterogeneity in lung cancer. The time point: sample taken at primary tumor resection. Sequencing of whole RNA from tumor, nontumor lung or frozen PBMC involved no sorting. TCRdb reprocessed the 5' RACE reads with MiXCR, giving one entry per CDR3 protein. The sample has some 3,500 distinct CDR3 sequences; around 30% are singletons. The material was normal lung tissue next to the tumor, obtained at surgery. The receptors derive from a male donor with early-stage non-small cell lung cancer.

This clonotype was detected many times. CDR3 sequence reads: CASSLEGGSGSEYF. In nucleotides, the CDR3 is TGTGCCAGCAGTTTAGAGGGTGGATCGGGTAGTGAGTACTTC. V and J are TRBV28 and TRBJ2-5; tentatively, D is TRBD2 (5 bases). Germline loops: CDR1 MDHEN, CDR2 SYDVKM. The CDR3 loop spans 14 amino acids. V lost 2 bases, J lost 12 bases, and 19 bases lay in between.

This clonotype is medium-sized in the sample. The V call is TRBV7-6, the J call TRBJ1-1, with a possible D match to TRBD1 (6 bases). In germline, CDR1 is SGHVS, CDR2 FNYEAQ. This CDR3 has 14 amino acids. Deletions cut 5 bases from V and 8 bases from J, with 18 bases between. The CDR3, as DNA: TGTGCCAGCAGCCCTCTCACGGGGGCAGGCGAAGCTTTCTTT. Translated, it gives CASSPLTGAGEAFF. The entire variable domain, with the rest obtained from reference TRBV7-6 and TRBJ1-1, is as follows: GAGVSQSPRYKVTKRGQDVALRCDPISGHVSLYWYRQALGQGPEFLTYFNYEAQQDKSGLPNDRFSAERPEGSISTLTIQRTEQRDSAMYRCASSPLTGAGEAFFGQGTRLTVV.

This clonotype rates as medium-sized (0.01 to 0.1%). The chain combines TRBV27 with TRBJ1-6; D remains unclear. CDR1 MNHEY and CDR2 SMNVEV come from the germline V gene (reference sequence). This CDR3 has 15 amino acids. V gave up 7 bases and J gave up 6 bases, with 16 bases separating them. In DNA form, the CDR3 reads TGTGCCAGCACCTCCCTGGCAGGACTTAATTCACCCCTCCACTTT. This gives the protein CASTSLAGLNSPLHF.

J is TRBJ1-1 and V is TRBV27; TRBD1 matches 7 bases. The junction had 12 bases not matched to a gene; V was cut back by 6 bases and J by 11 bases. Germline-derived CDR1 and CDR2 are MNHEY and SMNVEV (reference sequence). The CDR3 sequence is 13 residues long. This chain's CDR3 is CASSLVTGSLAFF. CDR3 sequence (DNA): TGTGCCAGCAGCCTAGTGACAGGGAGTTTGGCTTTCTTT.

The V and J genes are TRBV12-3 or TRBV12-4 and TRBJ2-1; 8 bases match TRBD1. The CDR3 totals 11 residues. V lost 6 bases and J lost 15; bases outside the gene matches: 7. CDR3 nucleotides: TGTGCCAGCAGCCGAGCCGGGACAGGGTTCTTC. This gives the protein CASSRAGTGFF.

This clonotype is large (0.1 to 1%) in the sample. The chain has TRBV28 and TRBJ1-4; D is ambiguous. Between the trimmed V and J ends, which lost 1 base and 3 bases, there was a span of 6 bases. Per germline, CDR1 MDHEN and CDR2 SYDVKM. This CDR3 is built from 14 residues. The CDR3 is CASSLFMANEKLFF. The CDR3 DNA reads as TGTGCCAGCAGTTTATTTATGGCTAATGAAAAACTGTTTTTT.

The gene calls are TRBV4-1 and TRBJ2-3; TRBD1 matches at 8 bases. The CDR3 totals 15 residues. Germline assignment: CDR1 MGHRA and CDR2 YSYEKL. Germline trimming cut 1 base from V and 4 bases from J; bases unmatched to any gene: 4. CDR3 nucleotide sequence: TGCGCCAGCAGCCAAGTTCAGGGGGCATCAGATACGCAGTATTTT. It codes for CASSQVQGASDTQYF.

This clonotype ranks as medium-sized. J is TRBJ1-5 and V is TRBV12-5, with TRBD1 identical over 8 bases. From germline, CDR1 is LGHNT and CDR2 FRNRAP. This CDR3 contains 15 residues. Trimming took 6 bases from V and 1 from J; bases not matched to a gene: 5. In DNA form, the CDR3 reads TGTGCTAGTGGCTGGACAGGGCCCAGCAATCAGCCCCAGCATTTT. Its translation: CASGWTGPSNQPQHF.

This clonotype is medium-sized by share. V usage is TRBV12-3 or TRBV12-4 and J usage is TRBJ2-7; TRBD1 aligns across 7 bases. This CDR3 contains 16 residues. The V segment lost 6 bases and the J segment 1 base; nucleotides outside the gene matches: 12. The CDR3 DNA is TGTGCCAGCAGAAAAAAGACAGGGTCTATTTCCTACGAGCAGTACTTC. Protein product: CASRKKTGSISYEQYF.